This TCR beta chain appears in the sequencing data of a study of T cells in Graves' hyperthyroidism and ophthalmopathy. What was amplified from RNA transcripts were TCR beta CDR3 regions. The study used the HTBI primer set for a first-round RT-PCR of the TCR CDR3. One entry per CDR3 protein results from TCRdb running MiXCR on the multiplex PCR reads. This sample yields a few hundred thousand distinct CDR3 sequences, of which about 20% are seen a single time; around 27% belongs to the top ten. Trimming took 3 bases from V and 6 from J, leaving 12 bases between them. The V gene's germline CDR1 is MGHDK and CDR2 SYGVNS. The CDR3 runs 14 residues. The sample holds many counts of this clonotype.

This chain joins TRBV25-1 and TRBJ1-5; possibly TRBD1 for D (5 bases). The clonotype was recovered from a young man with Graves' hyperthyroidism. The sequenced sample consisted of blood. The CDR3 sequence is CASSEGGESQPQHF. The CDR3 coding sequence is TGTGCCAGCAGTGAGGGGGGAGAGAGTCAGCCCCAGCATTTT.